Following are 19 T cell receptor beta chains from one sample sequenced in a study of OX40 agonist ivuxolimab in advanced cancers. Measured with immunoSEQ multiplex PCR; TCRdb has only the in-frame clones, and not every one. The sample carries more than 70,000 clones, roughly 85% recorded once. The source material was CD4+ or CD8+ T cells sorted from blood, sampled in a trial of the OX40 agonist ivuxolimab. The receptor source for this set is an adult with an advanced solid tumor such as melanoma, head and neck, liver or kidney cancer.

The chain recombines TRBV5-6 with TRBJ2-5; 16 positions match TRBD2. The V gene's germline CDR1 is SGHDT and CDR2 YYEEEE. CDR3 size: 15 residues. Unmatched junction bases numbered 3, after V lost 4 bases and J lost 6 bases. The DNA of the CDR3 is TGTGCCAGCAGCGTGGGACTAGCGGGAGGGAAGACCCAGTACTTC. As protein: CASSVGLAGGKTQYF.

The V call is TRBV5-8, the J call TRBJ1-1; D uncertain. V was pared by 2 bases and J by 0 bases, with 17 bases between. Germline V CDR1 and CDR2: SGHTS, YDEGEE. The length of the CDR3 is 17 residues. DNA of the CDR3: TGTGCCAGCAGCTTAGTGGCCAAGGAGACCATGAACACTGAAGCTTTCTTT. Amino acids: CASSLVAKETMNTEAFF.

This clone has a single count. V is TRBV15 and J is TRBJ2-2, with 10 nucleotides matching TRBD1. The CDR3 is 17 amino acids. The V gene end was trimmed by 0 bases and the J gene end by 5 bases; junction bases not matched to a gene: 6. CDR1 and CDR2 (germline): LNHNV, YYDKDF (reference sequence). The CDR3 DNA reads as TGTGCCACCAGCAGAGATGGGGACAGGGGATTTACCGGGGAGCTGTTTTTT. It encodes CATSRDGDRGFTGELFF.

This chain uses TRBV18 with TRBJ1-1; D gene unclear. Germline CDR1 reads KGHSH; CDR2 reads LQKENI. V was trimmed by 0 bases and J by 5 bases, leaving 10 bases between them. The length of the CDR3 is 14 residues. CDR3 protein: CASSPPSVGTEAFF. The CDR3 region has the DNA TGTGCCAGCTCACCACCTTCCGTGGGAACTGAAGCTTTCTTT.

V usage is TRBV11-2 and J usage is TRBJ2-4; 8 bases fit TRBD1. V lost 4 bases to trimming and J lost 2 bases; unmatched junction nucleotides: 4. The CDR3 has 15 amino acids. The germline V gene has CDR1 SGHAT and CDR2 FQNNGV. CDR3 in amino acids: CASSSQGASKNIQYF. The DNA of the CDR3 is TGTGCCAGCAGCTCTCAGGGGGCTTCCAAAAACATTCAGTACTTC.

The sample holds a few counts of this clone. The chain links TRBV11-3 to TRBJ2-1; 16 nucleotides align to TRBD2. Trimming took 6 bases from V and 3 from J; bases not matched to a gene: 5. Germline lookup yields CDR1 SGHNT and CDR2 YENEEA. This CDR3 has 17 amino acids. As DNA, the CDR3 is TGTGCCAGCAGTACCGGGACTAGCGGGAGGGTCTACAATGAGCAGTTCTTC. Protein: CASSTGTSGRVYNEQFF.

V and J are TRBV7-2 and TRBJ2-1, with unresolved D. There are 14 residues in the CDR3. V was shortened by 5 bases and J by 4 bases, with 12 bases between the two germline ends. From germline, CDR1 is SGHTA and CDR2 FQGNSA. CDR3 bases: TGTGCCAGCAGCCAAAATAACATATACAATGAGCAGTTCTTC. It translates to CASSQNNIYNEQFF.

This chain joins TRBV10-3 and TRBJ2-7; D possibly matches TRBD1 or TRBD2 (5 bases each). The CDR3 length is 14 residues. V shed 8 bases and J shed 1 base, with 15 bases lying between them. Per germline, CDR1 ENHRY and CDR2 SYGVKD. The CDR3 here is CAISQGRGSYEQYF. For the CDR3, the DNA is TGTGCCATCTCGCAGGGCCGGGGTTCCTACGAGCAGTACTTC.

This chain uses TRBV5-4 with TRBJ1-6; TRBD1 is a possible D gene (6 bases). V was pared by 7 bases and J by 0 bases, with 8 bases between. The CDR3 covers 14 residues. Germline loops: CDR1 SGHNT, CDR2 YYREEE (reference sequence). For the CDR3, the DNA is TGTGCCAGCGGACAGTACTCCTATAATTCACCCCTCCACTTT. Protein sequence: CASGQYSYNSPLHF.

This chain links TRBV18 with TRBJ2-2; D gene unclear. The CDR3 sequence is 14 residues long. The ends were cut back, 2 bases at V and 5 bases at J, with 9 bases in the middle. Germline values: CDR1 KGHSH, CDR2 LQKENI. Written as DNA, the CDR3 is TGTGCCAGCTCACCAAACAGAGAAACCGGGGAGCTGTTTTTT. It codes for CASSPNRETGELFF.

The chain is built from TRBV4-2 and TRBJ2-3, with 9 nucleotides matching TRBD2. Germline values: CDR1 LGHNA, CDR2 YNFKEQ. The ends lost 1 base at V and 0 bases at J; junction bases unmatched: 8. The CDR3 length is 18 residues. CDR3 bases: TGTGCCAGCAGCCAAGTGGGGGCCACTAGCGGGAGCACAGATACGCAGTATTTT. Protein sequence: CASSQVGATSGSTDTQYF.

This clone was counted only a few times. The V and J genes are TRBV27 and TRBJ2-1; 15 nucleotides agree with TRBD2. Per germline, CDR1 MNHEY and CDR2 SMNVEV (reference sequence). The CDR3 consists of 21 residues. V was clipped by 1 base and J by 7 bases; unmatched bases: 17. The CDR3 region is CASSLWPTLGLAGGPGNEQFF. For the CDR3, the DNA is TGTGCCAGCAGTTTATGGCCCACCCTTGGACTAGCGGGAGGGCCCGGAAATGAGCAGTTCTTC.

In nucleotides, the CDR3 is TGTGCCAGCAGCCGCTACGTAGGTAAAGGGGGGGAGCAGTTCTTC. Translated: CASSRYVGKGGEQFF. The rearrangement joins TRBV7-2 to TRBJ2-1; D is possibly TRBD1 or TRBD2 (6 bases each). Looked up from germline, CDR1 is SGHTA and CDR2 is FQGNSA. CDR3 length: 15 amino acids. The V end was cut by 5 bases, the J end by 10 bases, with 21 bases between.

J is TRBJ1-5 and V is TRBV19; 9 positions match TRBD1. The CDR3 is 17 residues long. The V gene's germline CDR1 is LNHDA and CDR2 SQIVND (reference sequence). Trimming cost V 4 bases and J 2 bases; bases outside gene matches: 9. The CDR3 is CASSNSIRDRGNQPQHF. The DNA of the CDR3 is TGTGCCAGTAGTAACTCCATCCGGGACAGGGGCAATCAGCCCCAGCATTTT.

The chain couples TRBV2 to TRBJ1-2; D not resolved. Germline V gene sequence: CDR1 SNHLY, CDR2 FYNNEI. Trimming removed 5 bases from V and 8 bases from J, with 18 bases in between. The CDR3 has 14 residues. CDR3 nucleotides: TGTGCCAGCAGTAGTAGCGGGAGTTCGGAGGGCTACACCTTC. Protein: CASSSSGSSEGYTF. The whole variable domain, remainder taken from reference TRBV2 and TRBJ1-2, is EPEVTQTPSHQVTQMGQEVILRCVPISNHLYFYWYRQILGQKVEFLVSFYNNEISEKSEIFDDQFSVERPDGSNFTLKIRSTKLEDSAMYFCASSSSGSSEGYTFGSGTRLTVV.

This chain uses TRBV6-1 with TRBJ1-1, with TRBD1 as a possible D gene (5 bases). Looked up from germline, CDR1 is MNHNS and CDR2 is SASEGT. V was cut by 8 bases and J by 5 bases, with 12 bases left in between. The CDR3 consists of 12 residues. DNA of the CDR3: TGTGCCAGCGTTAAGGGGCAAACTGAAGCTTTCTTT. It is translated as CASVKGQTEAFF.

This rearrangement joins TRBV2 to TRBJ2-1; D remains ambiguous. Germline CDR1 SNHLY, CDR2 FYNNEI. CDR3 length: 11 residues. Between the trimmed V and J ends, which lost 4 bases and 10 bases, there was a span of 8 bases. The CDR3 coding sequence is TGTGCCAGCAGTGTACTGTGGGAGCAGTTCTTC. The encoded protein is CASSVLWEQFF.

The V gene is TRBV11-2, the J gene TRBJ2-2; TRBD2 matches 9 bases. CDR3 size: 17 residues. Germline V CDR1 and CDR2: SGHAT, FQNNGV. After removal of 3 bases from V and 5 bases from J, the junction contained 10 bases not matched to a gene. The CDR3 nucleotides read TGTGCCAGCAGCTTCGCGGGGGGGGCGACGGGAACCGGGGAGCTGTTTTTT. Its translation: CASSFAGGATGTGELFF.

V and J are TRBV30 and TRBJ2-3; D assignment may be TRBD1 or TRBD2 (6 bases each). V lost 3 bases and J 2 bases, leaving 18 bases between the germline ends. There are 16 residues in the CDR3. In germline, CDR1 is GTSNPN, CDR2 SVGIG (reference sequence). The CDR3 loop is CAWSPGASVTTDTQYF. The DNA of the CDR3 is TGTGCCTGGAGCCCGGGGGCTAGCGTAACCACAGATACGCAGTATTTT.